What follows are 11 T cell receptor beta chains derived from one specimen sequenced in a study of Japanese encephalitis immunity and Zika vaccine responses. CFSE-labeled PBMCs were cultured about six days with peptide pools, each at around 1 ug/mL. Live CD56-CD19-CD16-CD3+CD4+ cells with low CFSE were sorted unfixed as proliferating CD4 T cells. TCRdb reanalysed the 5' RACE reads using MiXCR and keeps one entry per CDR3 protein. This repertoire shows around 180 distinct CDR3 sequences, 11% to 15% found once; its top ten account for roughly 39%. The sample in question was antigen-activated CD4+ T cells from blood, cultured, obtained during a Zika inactivated vaccine study. The receptor source for this set is an adult woman who received an inactivated Zika virus vaccine.

This clonotype is labeled as large (0.1 to 1%). This chain connects TRBV12-3 or TRBV12-4 to TRBJ2-1, with 13 bases identical to TRBD2. The CDR3 has 17 residues. V shed 6 bases, J shed 8 bases, and the junction held 13 bases outside the gene matches. CDR3 nucleotides: TGTGCCAGCAGCCTAATCGGACTAGCGGGAGTGAAATATGAGCAGTTCTTC. This encodes CASSLIGLAGVKYEQFF.

By share, this clonotype counts as large. The chain is built from TRBV2 and TRBJ1-2; D ambiguous. This CDR3 is built from 14 residues. V was shortened by 2 bases and J by 3 bases, with 10 bases between the two germline ends. Germline CDR1 SNHLY, CDR2 FYNNEI. For the CDR3, the DNA is TGTGCCAGCAGTGAACTCCGGGTGGACTATGGCTACACCTTC. This codes for CASSELRVDYGYTF.

In its sample, this clonotype ranks as large. The chain uses TRBV2 and TRBJ1-2; 10 positions agree with TRBD1. The V segment lost 0 bases and the J segment 7 bases; nucleotides outside the gene matches: 14. CDR3 length equals 18 residues. Germline assignment: CDR1 SNHLY and CDR2 FYNNEI. CDR3 sequence reads: CASSEALLARDRGSGYTF. The CDR3 nucleotides are TGTGCCAGCAGTGAAGCGCTTCTGGCCCGGGACAGGGGTAGTGGCTACACCTTC.

In this sample, this clonotype is hyperexpanded. J is TRBJ2-5 and V is TRBV4-1; D is unresolved. The V gene lost 0 bases and the J gene lost 2 bases, with 4 bases spanning the gap. CDR3 size: 13 residues. CDR1 MGHRA and CDR2 YSYEKL come from the germline V gene. CDR3 residues: CASSQDRQETQYF. The DNA of the CDR3 is TGCGCCAGCAGCCAAGATAGACAAGAGACCCAGTACTTC.

By sample fraction, this clonotype is medium-sized. The chain combines TRBV2 with TRBJ2-7, with unresolved D. Between the trimmed V and J ends, which lost 7 bases and 4 bases, there was a span of 11 bases. The CDR3 is made up of 12 amino acids. From germline, CDR1 is SNHLY and CDR2 FYNNEI. CDR3 DNA: TGTGCCAGCACTACCTCGCGGTACGAGCAGTACTTC. Translation: CASTTSRYEQYF.

By share, this clonotype ranks as large. The V and J genes are TRBV20-1 and TRBJ1-2; D uncertain. Trimming removed 3 bases from V and 2 bases from J, with 7 bases in between. CDR3 length: 12 residues. The germline V gene encodes CDR1 DFQATT and CDR2 SNEGSKA (reference sequence). CDR3 loop: CSASSGNYGYTF. The DNA of the CDR3 is TGCAGTGCTAGTTCCGGAAACTATGGCTACACCTTC.

Sample share makes this clonotype medium-sized (0.01 to 0.1%). This chain links TRBV5-6 with TRBJ1-2, with unresolved D. Looked up from germline, CDR1 is SGHDT and CDR2 is YYEEEE. The CDR3 has 14 amino acids. V lost 0 bases and J lost 4, with 10 bases in between. The CDR3 nucleotides read TGTGCCAGCAGCTTGGTGGGGATTTTCTATGGCTACACCTTC. The encoded protein is CASSLVGIFYGYTF.

This clonotype is medium-sized (0.01 to 0.1%) by share. The chain employs TRBV6-5 and TRBJ2-1; 8 bases map to TRBD2. Germline V gene sequence: CDR1 MNHEY, CDR2 SVGAGI. CDR3 length: 16 residues. The J segment lost 5 bases and the V segment lost 6 bases, leaving 12 bases of the junction unmatched. DNA for the CDR3: TGTGCCAGCAGCCCTGCCGGGAGGGGGGGAGACAATGAGCAGTTCTTC. The encoded protein is CASSPAGRGGDNEQFF.

This clonotype ranks as hyperexpanded. V is TRBV20-1 and J is TRBJ2-3; 7 bases agree with TRBD2. In germline, CDR1 is DFQATT, CDR2 SNEGSKA (reference sequence). The CDR3 sequence is 14 residues long. Losses at the gene ends were 7 bases for V and 0 bases for J; bases not matched to a gene: 7. CDR3 region: CSVFLAASTDTQYF. The CDR3, as DNA: TGCAGTGTTTTCCTAGCGGCTAGCACAGATACGCAGTATTTT.

This clonotype has only a few counts. This rearrangement joins TRBV6-5 to TRBJ2-1; weak D call: TRBD1 (7 bases). The CDR3 totals 15 residues. Germline assignment: CDR1 MNHEY and CDR2 SVGAGI. V lost 8 bases and J 3 bases, leaving 17 bases between the germline ends. CDR3 nucleotide sequence: TGTGCCAGCGGAGAGGCGGGACAGAACTACAATGAGCAGTTCTTC. Translating it yields CASGEAGQNYNEQFF.

This clonotype showed up just a few times. The rearrangement joins TRBV6-5 to TRBJ2-7; TRBD1 aligns across 8 bases. Germline V gene data show CDR1 as MNHEY and CDR2 as SVGAGI. Trimming at V came to 5 bases and at J to 3 bases, leaving 9 bases not matched to a gene. The CDR3 length is 15 residues. The CDR3 here is CASSEVMTGDYEQYF. As DNA, the CDR3 is TGTGCCAGCAGTGAAGTCATGACAGGGGACTACGAGCAGTACTTC.